The 15 T cell receptor beta chains below were found in one sample sequenced in a study of cytomegalovirus exposure and HLA in healthy donors. Primers for the PCR totalled 60 Vbeta and 13 Jbeta. The assay was immunoSEQ multiplex PCR, and TCRdb's table has in-frame clones only and misses some. The sample shows 90,000 to 100,000 clones, around 76% of them seen only once. The specimen was PBMCs. These receptors all stem from a man in his forties in good health and CMV-seropositive.

The V gene is TRBV6-5, the J gene TRBJ2-4; 8 bases align to TRBD1. After removal of 6 bases from V and 6 bases from J, the junction contained 10 bases not matched to a gene. Per the germline V gene, CDR1 is MNHEY and CDR2 is SVGAGI. The CDR3 is 15 residues long. The CDR3 coding sequence is TGTGCCAGCAGGCGACTGACAGGGGAGGCAAACATTCAGTACTTC. As protein: CASRRLTGEANIQYF.

V and J are TRBV6-5 and TRBJ2-2; 8 bases match TRBD1. The germline V gene encodes CDR1 MNHEY and CDR2 SVGAGI. CDR3 length: 15 residues. The trim removed 7 bases at V and 4 bases at J, leaving 8 bases unmatched. CDR3 protein: CASTFTGGGTGELFF. The CDR3 DNA follows: TGTGCCAGCACCTTCACAGGGGGTGGCACCGGGGAGCTGTTTTTT.

This clone occurred a few times. Relative to the germline gene, one junction end is altered; a read error may explain this. The chain employs TRBV20-1 and TRBJ2-1, with 7 bases matching TRBD2. Germline CDR1 is DFQATT and CDR2 is SNEGSKA (reference sequence). This CDR3 comprises 11 residues. CDR3 nucleotide sequence: TGTCGTACGGGAGCGGGGTATGAGCAGTTCTTC. This encodes CRTGAGYEQFF.

The chain recombines TRBV5-1 with TRBJ2-7, with 11 bases identical to TRBD2. After removal of 4 bases from V and 1 base from J, the junction contained 7 bases not matched to a gene. Germline CDR1 reads SGHRS; CDR2 reads YFSETQ. CDR3 length: 16 amino acids. The CDR3 nucleotides are TGCGCCAGCAGCGGTAGCGGGGGGGCCCGGTCCTACGAGCAGTACTTC. Encoded protein: CASSGSGGARSYEQYF.

The J gene is TRBJ2-1, the V gene TRBV27; possible D gene TRBD2, 7 bases. This CDR3 spans 16 amino acids. In germline, CDR1 is MNHEY, CDR2 SMNVEV (reference sequence). V was pared by 2 bases and J by 6 bases, with 17 bases between. The CDR3 nucleotides read TGTGCCAGCAGTTTAAGGGGGGGGGTATCTTCCAATGAGCAGTTCTTC. The encoded protein is CASSLRGGVSSNEQFF.

The J gene is TRBJ2-1, the V gene TRBV19; 10 bases match TRBD1. Germline V gives CDR1 LNHDA, CDR2 SQIVND (reference sequence). The V segment lost 3 bases and the J segment 4 bases; nucleotides outside the gene matches: 6. The CDR3 totals 16 residues. CDR3 in amino acids: CASSMGTGVRYNEQFF. The CDR3 DNA reads TGTGCCAGTAGTATGGGGACAGGGGTGCGGTACAATGAGCAGTTCTTC.

This clone was seen only a few times. The chain links TRBV10-3 to TRBJ2-1; weak D call: TRBD2 (5 bases). The germline V gene encodes CDR1 ENHRY and CDR2 SYGVKD. The CDR3 loop spans 11 amino acids. Between the trimmed V and J ends, which lost 8 bases and 6 bases, there was a span of 8 bases. The CDR3 DNA reads as TGTGCCATCCAGAGGGCCAATGAGCAGTTCTTC. It encodes CAIQRANEQFF.

The rearrangement links TRBV7-9 to TRBJ1-1; D gene uncertain. V was clipped by 5 bases and J by 3 bases, with 4 bases between them. The CDR3 consists of 11 residues. In germline, CDR1 is SEHNR, CDR2 FQNEAQ (reference sequence). CDR3 in amino acids: CASSTYTEAFF. The CDR3, as DNA: TGTGCCAGCAGCACTTACACTGAAGCTTTCTTT.

This sequence joins TRBV10-1 and TRBJ2-1, with D possibly TRBD1 on 6 matching bases. The CDR3 has 14 residues. The germline V and J ends were trimmed by 6 bases and 4 bases, with 13 bases remaining between them. Germline assignment: CDR1 WNHNN and CDR2 SYGVQD (reference sequence). For the CDR3, the DNA is TGCGCCAGCAGCGCCGGGACACTTTACAATGAGCAGTTCTTC. It codes for CASSAGTLYNEQFF.

The CDR3 sequence: CASSQDPTFLRGYGYTF. CDR3 nucleotide sequence: TGCGCCAGCAGCCAAGATCCCACATTTCTAAGGGGCTATGGCTACACCTTC. J is TRBJ1-2 and V is TRBV4-1; a possible D gene is TRBD1 (5 bases). The CDR3 contains 17 residues. Per germline, CDR1 MGHRA and CDR2 YSYEKL. The V gene lost 0 bases and the J gene lost 4 bases, with 18 bases spanning the gap.

This sequence joins TRBV4-3 and TRBJ2-7; tentative D call: TRBD2 (6 bases). CDR1 and CDR2 from the germline V gene are LGHNA and YSLEER. The germline V and J ends were trimmed by 2 bases and 3 bases, with 11 bases remaining between them. CDR3 size: 14 residues. CDR3 sequence: CASSQKTGGYEQYF. CDR3 DNA sequence: TGCGCCAGCAGCCAAAAAACCGGGGGCTACGAGCAGTACTTC.

The V gene is TRBV6-5, the J gene TRBJ2-3; the D is unclear. The ends were cut back, 2 bases at V and 2 bases at J, with 5 bases in the middle. Per germline, CDR1 MNHEY and CDR2 SVGAGI. The CDR3 length is 13 residues. CDR3 protein: CASSYESTDTQYF. Written as DNA, the CDR3 is TGTGCCAGCAGTTACGAGTCCACAGATACGCAGTATTTT.

J is TRBJ1-3 and V is TRBV7-6; TRBD1 agrees at 7 bases. The CDR3 is made up of 18 amino acids. Germline CDR1 reads SGHVS; CDR2 reads FNYEAQ. V shed 2 bases, J shed 0 bases, and the junction held 10 bases outside the gene matches. The CDR3 here is CASSLLRGRGSSGNTIYF. The CDR3 DNA reads as TGTGCCAGCAGCTTATTGAGGGGGCGGGGTAGCTCTGGAAACACCATATATTTT. The full variable domain, with the rest looked up from reference TRBV7-6 and TRBJ1-3, is GAGVSQSPRYKVTKRGQDVALRCDPISGHVSLYWYRQALGQGPEFLTYFNYEAQQDKSGLPNDRFSAERPEGSISTLTIQRTEQRDSAMYRCASSLLRGRGSSGNTIYFGEGSWLTVV.

The rearrangement joins TRBV11-2 to TRBJ2-7, with a possible D match to TRBD2 (6 bases). This CDR3 contains 11 residues. V was pared by 11 bases and J by 4 bases, with 12 bases between. Germline V gene lookup returns CDR1 SGHAT and CDR2 FQNNGV. The CDR3: CAGGTQYEQYF. The CDR3 DNA reads as TGTGCCGGCGGGACTCAATACGAGCAGTACTTC.

This clone was counted between two and nine times. The genes are TRBV7-8 and TRBJ1-2; D is possibly TRBD1 (5 bases). Trimming removed 0 bases from V and 2 bases from J, with 7 bases in between. Germline CDR1 and CDR2: SGHVS and FQNEAQ. CDR3 length: 14 amino acids. The CDR3 is CASSLAQGNYGYTF. In DNA, the CDR3 is TGTGCCAGCAGCTTAGCGCAGGGAAACTATGGCTACACCTTC.